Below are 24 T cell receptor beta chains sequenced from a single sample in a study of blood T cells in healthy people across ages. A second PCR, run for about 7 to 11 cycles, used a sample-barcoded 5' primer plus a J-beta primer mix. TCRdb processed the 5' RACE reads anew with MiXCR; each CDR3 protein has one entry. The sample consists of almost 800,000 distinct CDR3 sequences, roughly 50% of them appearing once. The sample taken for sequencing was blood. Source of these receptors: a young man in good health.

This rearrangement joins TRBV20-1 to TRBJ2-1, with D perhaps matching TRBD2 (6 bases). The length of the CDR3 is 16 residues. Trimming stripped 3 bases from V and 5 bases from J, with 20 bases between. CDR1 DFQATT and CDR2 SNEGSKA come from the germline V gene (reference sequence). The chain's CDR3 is CSASGRADYPNNEQFF. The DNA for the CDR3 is TGCAGTGCTAGCGGTCGAGCGGACTACCCAAACAATGAGCAGTTCTTC.

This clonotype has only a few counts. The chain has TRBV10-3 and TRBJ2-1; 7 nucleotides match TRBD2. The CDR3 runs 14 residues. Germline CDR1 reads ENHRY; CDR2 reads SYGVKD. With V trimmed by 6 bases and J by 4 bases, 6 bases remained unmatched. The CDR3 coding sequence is TGTGCCATCAGCCAGACGGGGGGTTACAATGAGCAGTTCTTC. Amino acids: CAISQTGGYNEQFF.

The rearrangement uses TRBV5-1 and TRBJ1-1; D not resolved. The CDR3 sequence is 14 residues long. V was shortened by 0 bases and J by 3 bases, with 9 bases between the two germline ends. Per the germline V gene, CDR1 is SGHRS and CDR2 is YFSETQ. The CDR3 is CASSLGGLDTEAFF. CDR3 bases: TGCGCCAGCAGCTTGGGGGGTTTGGACACTGAAGCTTTCTTT.

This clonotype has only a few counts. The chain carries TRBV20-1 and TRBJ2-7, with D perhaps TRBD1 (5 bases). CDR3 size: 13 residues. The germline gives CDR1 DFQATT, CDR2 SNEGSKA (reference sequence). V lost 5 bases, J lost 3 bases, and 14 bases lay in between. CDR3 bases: TGCAGTGCTTATCAGGGAACGGTCTACGAGCAGTACTTC. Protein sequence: CSAYQGTVYEQYF.

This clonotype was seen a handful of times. This CDR3 reads CASSLGAGDYGYTF. The CDR3 coding sequence is TGTGCCAGCAGCTTAGGAGCCGGAGACTATGGCTACACCTTC. The chain joins TRBV7-9 to TRBJ1-2; D is unresolved. Germline assignment: CDR1 SEHNR and CDR2 FQNEAQ (reference sequence). V lost 1 base, J lost 3 bases, and 9 bases lay in between. CDR3 size: 14 residues.

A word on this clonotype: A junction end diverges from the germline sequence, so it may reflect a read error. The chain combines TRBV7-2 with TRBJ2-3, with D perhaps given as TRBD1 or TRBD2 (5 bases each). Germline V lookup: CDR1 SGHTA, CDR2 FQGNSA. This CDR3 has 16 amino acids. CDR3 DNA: TGTGCCAGCAGCTTTTCTGGGACCCAAGGCACAGATGCGCAGTATTTT. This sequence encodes CASSFSGTQGTDAQYF.

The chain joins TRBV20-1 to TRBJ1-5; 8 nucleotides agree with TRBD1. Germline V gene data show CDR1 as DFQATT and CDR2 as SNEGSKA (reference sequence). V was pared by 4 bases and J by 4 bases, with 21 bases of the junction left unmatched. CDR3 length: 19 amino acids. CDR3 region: CSAKGIGQGGISTNQPQHF. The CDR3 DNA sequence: TGCAGTGCTAAGGGCATAGGACAGGGCGGAATAAGCACTAATCAGCCCCAGCATTTT.

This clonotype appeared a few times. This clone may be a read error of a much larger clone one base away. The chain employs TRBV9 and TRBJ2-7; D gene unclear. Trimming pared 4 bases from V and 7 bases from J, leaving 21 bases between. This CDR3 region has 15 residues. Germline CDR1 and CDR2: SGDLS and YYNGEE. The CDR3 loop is CASSPSPAENNEQYF. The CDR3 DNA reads TGTGCCAGCAGCCCTAGTCCCGCCGAGAACAATGAGCAGTACTTC.

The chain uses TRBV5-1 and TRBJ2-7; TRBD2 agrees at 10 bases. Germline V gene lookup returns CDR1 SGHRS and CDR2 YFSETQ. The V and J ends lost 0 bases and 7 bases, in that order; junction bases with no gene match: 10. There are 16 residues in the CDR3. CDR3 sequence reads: CASSLGAGGVANEQYF. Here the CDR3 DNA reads TGCGCCAGCAGCTTGGGAGCGGGAGGGGTGGCCAATGAGCAGTACTTC.

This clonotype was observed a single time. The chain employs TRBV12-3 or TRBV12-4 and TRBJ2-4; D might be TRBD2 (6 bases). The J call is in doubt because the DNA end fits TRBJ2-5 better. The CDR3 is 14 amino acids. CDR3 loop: CASSSPGVLGTQYF. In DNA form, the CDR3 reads TGTGCCAGCAGTTCCCCGGGGGTCCTCGGGACCCAGTACTTC.

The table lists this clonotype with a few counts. CDR3 DNA sequence: TGCAGCGTCACCAAGGGGGGAGAGACCCAGTACTTC. It codes for CSVTKGGETQYF. The rearrangement joins TRBV29-1 to TRBJ2-5; tentatively, D is TRBD1 or TRBD2 (6 bases each). CDR3 length equals 12 residues. V was shortened by 6 bases and J by 4 bases, with 12 bases between the two germline ends. The germline CDR1 and CDR2 sequences are SQVTM and ANQGSEA.

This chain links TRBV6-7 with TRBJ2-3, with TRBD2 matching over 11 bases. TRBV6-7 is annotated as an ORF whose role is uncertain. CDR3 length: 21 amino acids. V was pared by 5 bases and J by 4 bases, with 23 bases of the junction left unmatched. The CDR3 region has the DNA TGTGCCAGCAGTCGGAGGGAAACTACTAGCGGGAGAAGATTTGGTGCAGATACGCAGTATTTT. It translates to CASSRRETTSGRRFGADTQYF.

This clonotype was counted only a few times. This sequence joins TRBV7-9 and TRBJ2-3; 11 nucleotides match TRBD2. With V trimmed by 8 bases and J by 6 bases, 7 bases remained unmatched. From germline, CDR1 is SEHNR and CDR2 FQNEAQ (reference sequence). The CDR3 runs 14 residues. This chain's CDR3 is CASRTSGSQDTQYF. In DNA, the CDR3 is TGTGCCAGCCGTACTAGCGGGAGTCAGGATACGCAGTATTTT.

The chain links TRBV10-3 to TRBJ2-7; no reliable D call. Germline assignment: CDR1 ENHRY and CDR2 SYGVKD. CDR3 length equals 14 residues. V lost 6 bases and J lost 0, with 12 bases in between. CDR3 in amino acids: CAIRQSSSSYEQYF. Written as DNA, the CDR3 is TGTGCCATCAGACAAAGCTCCAGCTCCTACGAGCAGTACTTC.

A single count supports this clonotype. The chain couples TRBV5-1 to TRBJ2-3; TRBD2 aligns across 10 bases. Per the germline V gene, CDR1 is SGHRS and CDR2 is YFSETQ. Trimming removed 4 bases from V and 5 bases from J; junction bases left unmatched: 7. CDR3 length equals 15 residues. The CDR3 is CASSARTSGGDTQYF. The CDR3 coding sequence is TGCGCCAGCAGCGCACGGACTAGCGGCGGAGATACGCAGTATTTT.

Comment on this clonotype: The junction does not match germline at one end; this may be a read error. This CDR3 is CASSQKLGSPPHF. The CDR3 DNA reads TGTGCCAGCAGCCAAAAATTGGGATCACCCCCCCACTTT. The chain carries TRBV3-1 and TRBJ1-6; D not resolved. The germline gives CDR1 LGHDT, CDR2 YNNKEL (reference sequence). The CDR3 is 13 residues long.

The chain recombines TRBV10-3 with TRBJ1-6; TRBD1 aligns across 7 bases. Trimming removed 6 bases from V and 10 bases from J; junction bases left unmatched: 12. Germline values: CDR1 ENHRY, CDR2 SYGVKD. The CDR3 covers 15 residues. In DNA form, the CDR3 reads TGTGCCATCAGGGGAAGCATACAGGGGAACTCACCCCTCCACTTT. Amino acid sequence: CAIRGSIQGNSPLHF.

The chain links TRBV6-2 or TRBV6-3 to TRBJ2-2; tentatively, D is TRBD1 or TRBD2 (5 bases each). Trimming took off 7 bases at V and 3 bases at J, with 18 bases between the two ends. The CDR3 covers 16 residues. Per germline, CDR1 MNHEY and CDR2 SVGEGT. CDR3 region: CASMNNRRGDTGELFF. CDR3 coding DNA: TGTGCCAGCATGAATAACCGACGGGGCGACACCGGGGAGCTGTTTTTT.

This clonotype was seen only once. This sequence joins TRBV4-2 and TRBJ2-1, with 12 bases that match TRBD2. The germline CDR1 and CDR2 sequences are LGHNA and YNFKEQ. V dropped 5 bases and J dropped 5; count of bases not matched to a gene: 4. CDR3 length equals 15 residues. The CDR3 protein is CASSATSGSNNEQFF. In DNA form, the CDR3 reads TGTGCCAGCAGCGCGACTAGCGGGAGTAACAATGAGCAGTTCTTC.

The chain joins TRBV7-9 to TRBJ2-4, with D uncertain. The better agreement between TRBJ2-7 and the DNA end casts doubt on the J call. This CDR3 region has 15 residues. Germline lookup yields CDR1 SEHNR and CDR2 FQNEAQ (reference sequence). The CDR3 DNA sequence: TGTGCCAGCAGCTTCAAACTCCCTCCCGCGTACGAGCAGTACTTC. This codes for CASSFKLPPAYEQYF.

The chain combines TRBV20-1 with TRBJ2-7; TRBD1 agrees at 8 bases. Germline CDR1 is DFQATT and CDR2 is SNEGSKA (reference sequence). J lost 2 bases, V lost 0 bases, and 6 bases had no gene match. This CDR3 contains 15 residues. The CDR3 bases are TGCAGTGCTAGAGAATTGGTGACAGGGGCCTACGAGCAGTACTTC. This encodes CSARELVTGAYEQYF.

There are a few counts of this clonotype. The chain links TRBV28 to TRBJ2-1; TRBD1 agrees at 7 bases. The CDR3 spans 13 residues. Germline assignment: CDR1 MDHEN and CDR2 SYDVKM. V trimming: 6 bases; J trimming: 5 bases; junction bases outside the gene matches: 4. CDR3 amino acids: CASRRQGDNEQFF. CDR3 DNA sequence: TGTGCCAGCAGACGACAGGGTGACAATGAGCAGTTCTTC.

The CDR3 loop reads CASSSFKETQYF. The CDR3 bases are TGTGCCAGCAGCTCCTTCAAAGAGACCCAGTACTTC. V is TRBV7-9 and J is TRBJ2-5; no firm D call. Trimming removed 4 bases at V and 3 bases at J, with 6 bases between. Germline CDR1 is SEHNR and CDR2 is FQNEAQ (reference sequence). This CDR3 comprises 12 residues.

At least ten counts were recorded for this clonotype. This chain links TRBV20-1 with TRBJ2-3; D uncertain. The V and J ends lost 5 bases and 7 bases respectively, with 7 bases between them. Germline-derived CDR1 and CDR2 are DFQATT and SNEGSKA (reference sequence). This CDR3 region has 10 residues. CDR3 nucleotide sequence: TGCAGTGCTGCGATCTATACGCAGTATTTT. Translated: CSAAIYTQYF.